The entry below gives a single TCR beta chain sequence along with its context. Its matching antigen is unknown. Clones were sequenced by immunoSEQ multiplex PCR, and TCRdb holds only the in-frame ones, with some missing. Seen here are approximately 320,000 clones, over 60% observed once, and the top ten hold about 6.7%. This sample stems from a study of cytotoxic CD8 clonotypes in ibrutinib-treated CLL. Study conclusions and caveats: Pretreatment clonality was elevated relative to age-matched healthy donors and paralleled circulating CD8+ T-cell counts. The public clonotypes identified were infrequent and showed contraction or stability on treatment. Sampling time points were not equivalent between sustained-remission and progressing patients.

Sequencing used PBMCs, obtained after 36 months of ibrutinib treatment. This TCR was recovered from a human donor with chronic lymphocytic leukemia.

CDR3 protein: CASSQRPLAGPDTQYF. CDR3 nucleotides: TGTGCCAGCAGCCAACGTCCACTAGCGGGGCCCGATACGCAGTATTTT. The chain recombines TRBV14 with TRBJ2-3, with 10 positions matching TRBD2. This CDR3 spans 16 amino acids. Germline assignment: CDR1 SGHDN and CDR2 FVKESK. With V trimmed by 2 bases and J by 6 bases, 8 bases remained unmatched.